Presented here are 10 T cell receptor beta chains from one specimen sequenced in a study of blood T cell repertoires in COVID-19 (dated by TCRdb to 2018 to 2021). Libraries were prepared through the immunoSEQ multiplex PCR assay. In its TCRdb copy, this immuneACCESS table keeps in-frame sequences only and misses some clones. Where compared with another copy, unresolved V genes explain less than half of these, and the others have no known cause. The sample table lists about 180,000 clones, around 87% of them with a count of one. The ten largest account for around 2.3% of the sample. Sequencing was performed on peripheral blood. These receptors were taken from a man aged 40-50 years with active or convalescent COVID-19.

This chain joins TRBV3-1 (or the pseudogene TRBV3-2) and TRBJ1-1; D remains ambiguous. Germline V gene lookup returns CDR1 LGHDT and CDR2 YNNKEL (reference sequence). The CDR3 length is 11 residues. V was cut by 3 bases and J by 6 bases, with 5 bases left in between. The CDR3 region has the DNA TGTGCCAGCAGCCACGCAGCTGAAGCTTTCTTT. It translates to CASSHAAEAFF.

This chain links TRBV11-1 with TRBJ1-2; 7 positions agree with TRBD1. V lost 0 bases and J lost 5; bases outside the gene matches: 3. This CDR3 is 14 amino acids long. Per the germline V gene, CDR1 is SGHAT and CDR2 is FQDESV (reference sequence). CDR3 sequence (DNA): TGTGCCAGCAGCTTAGCCGACAGGGAATATGGCTACACCTTC. It encodes CASSLADREYGYTF.

CDR3 amino acids: CASSSTGTSGKLFF. The CDR3 DNA reads TGTGCCAGCAGCTCAACAGGGACGTCTGGAAAACTGTTTTTT. The chain employs TRBV6-2 or TRBV6-3 and TRBJ1-4; D might be TRBD1 (6 bases). The CDR3 loop spans 14 amino acids. The V gene lost 6 bases and the J gene lost 10 bases, with 18 bases spanning the gap. Germline V lookup: CDR1 MNHEY, CDR2 SVGEGT.

The chain recombines TRBV27 with TRBJ1-2; 10 nucleotides agree with TRBD1. J gave up 5 bases and V 4 bases, and 7 bases lay outside the gene matches. Germline V gene data show CDR1 as MNHEY and CDR2 as SMNVEV (reference sequence). There are 15 residues in the CDR3. This chain's CDR3 is CASSSRDRGWYGYTF. CDR3 DNA: TGTGCCAGCAGTTCCCGGGACAGGGGATGGTATGGCTACACCTTC.

The chain carries TRBV28 and TRBJ1-5; maybe TRBD1 (6 bases). V was cut by 6 bases and J by 4 bases, with 22 bases left in between. The CDR3 covers 17 residues. Per germline, CDR1 MDHEN and CDR2 SYDVKM. CDR3 loop: CASSLHGNRVANQPQHF. CDR3 bases: TGTGCCAGCAGCTTACACGGGAACAGGGTGGCGAATCAGCCCCAGCATTTT.

V gene TRBV4-1 combines with J gene TRBJ2-2; D is possibly TRBD2 (6 bases). The CDR3 length is 17 residues. CDR1 and CDR2 (germline): MGHRA, YSYEKL. With 1 base removed from V and 3 bases from J, the gap between germline ends came to 15 bases. The CDR3 loop is CASSQGFGGVYTGELFF. Written as DNA, the CDR3 is TGCGCCAGCAGCCAAGGTTTTGGCGGGGTTTACACCGGGGAGCTGTTTTTT.

This rearrangement joins TRBV6-5 to TRBJ1-1, with 11 bases fitting TRBD1. J was trimmed by 11 bases and V by 5 bases; bases with no gene match: 10. The germline V gene encodes CDR1 MNHEY and CDR2 SVGAGI. There are 14 residues in the CDR3. The CDR3 coding sequence is TGTGCCAGCAGTCCCCCGGGACAGGGGGTCGAGGCTTTCTTT. Protein product: CASSPPGQGVEAFF.

V is TRBV3-1 (or the pseudogene TRBV3-2) and J is TRBJ2-3; 11 bases match TRBD2. The V and J ends lost 7 bases and 4 bases, in that order; junction bases with no gene match: 13. Per the germline V gene, CDR1 is LGHDT and CDR2 is YNNKEL (reference sequence). The CDR3 contains 17 residues. Here the CDR3 reads CASTQGRLAGGSDTQYF. CDR3 nucleotide sequence: TGTGCCAGCACCCAGGGGCGGCTAGCGGGGGGATCAGATACGCAGTATTTT.

The chain uses TRBV5-4 and TRBJ1-2, with D possibly TRBD1 on 6 matching bases. The CDR3 is 15 residues long. Germline lookup yields CDR1 SGHNT and CDR2 YYREEE (reference sequence). V was pared by 1 base and J by 0 bases, with 10 bases between. The CDR3 sequence: CASSLNRVANYGYTF. Written as DNA, the CDR3 is TGTGCCAGCAGCTTGAACAGGGTAGCTAACTATGGCTACACCTTC.

V is TRBV6-5 and J is TRBJ1-2, with unresolved D. Deletions cut 6 bases from V and 6 bases from J, with 17 bases between. The CDR3 runs 14 residues. The germline gives CDR1 MNHEY, CDR2 SVGAGI. The CDR3: CASSRSRALDGYTF. CDR3 bases: TGTGCCAGCAGCCGTTCTAGAGCGTTGGATGGCTACACCTTC.